This T cell receptor beta chain originates from a study of blood T cell repertoires in COVID-19. Sequenced by immunoSEQ multiplex PCR; TCRdb stores in-frame clones only, minus some. Of approximately 160,000 clones detected, 87% appear once; the ten largest clones hold 5.5% to 8.5%. The specimen was PBMCs or T cells enriched from blood (not recorded which). This receptor was taken from a woman in her fifties or sixties who had recovered from COVID-19.

The CDR3 bases are TGCGCCAGCAGCTCAGGGACACAGCGAACCGAGCAGTACTTC. As protein: CASSSGTQRTEQYF. The chain couples TRBV5-1 to TRBJ2-7, with a possible D match to TRBD1 (6 bases). The germline gives CDR1 SGHRS, CDR2 YFSETQ. The CDR3 is made up of 14 amino acids. With 3 bases removed from V and 6 bases from J, the gap between germline ends came to 16 bases.